These 30 T cell receptor beta chains came from one sample sequenced in a study of cytomegalovirus exposure and HLA in healthy donors. The PCR contained 60 Vbeta and 13 Jbeta primers. The assay was immunoSEQ multiplex PCR, and TCRdb's table has in-frame clones only and misses some. The table shows about 120,000 clones, with 6.5% to 9.5% occurring only once. What was sequenced was PBMCs. Receptors were obtained from a woman aged 35 to 49 in good health and CMV-seropositive.

As to this clone: The junction and the germline gene differ at one end; a read error may be behind it. This chain links TRBV9 with TRBJ1-1; 9 nucleotides match TRBD1. CDR1 is SGDLS, CDR2 YYNGEE, per germline. The CDR3 covers 14 residues. DNA for the CDR3: TGTGCCAGCAGGGTAGGACAGGGGAGAACTGAAGCTTTCTTT. Protein: CASRVGQGRTEAFF. The whole variable domain, filled in from reference TRBV9 and TRBJ1-1, reads DSGVTQTPKHLITATGQRVTLRCSPRSGDLSVYWYQQSLDQGLQFLIQYYNGEERAKGNILERFSAQQFPDLHSELNLSSLELGDSALYFCASRVGQGRTEAFFGQGTRLTVV.

This clone has only a few counts. The chain carries TRBV14 and TRBJ1-1; possibly TRBD1 for D (5 bases). The V gene lost 4 bases and the J gene lost 10 bases, with 13 bases spanning the gap. Germline-derived CDR1 and CDR2 are SGHDN and FVKESK. CDR3 length equals 12 residues. The CDR3 region has the DNA TGTGCCAGCAGCCCGAGCGGGAGGGGAGCTTTCTTT. It codes for CASSPSGRGAFF.

On this clone: Sequence at one end of the junction differs from germline and may be a read error. The sample carries other DNA sequences with the same CDR3. J is TRBJ2-7 and V is TRBV27; D remains unclear. The germline CDR1 and CDR2 sequences are MNHEY and SMNVEV (reference sequence). The CDR3 runs to 12 residues. CDR3 in amino acids: CASSLFRREQYF. CDR3 nucleotides: TGTGCAAGCAGTTTATTCAGGCGCGAGCAGTACTTC.

This chain connects TRBV5-8 to TRBJ2-2; 10 bases agree with TRBD1. Germline CDR1 SGHTS, CDR2 YDEGEE. This CDR3 has 17 amino acids. V gave up 4 bases and J gave up 4 bases; unmatched junction bases: 10. DNA for the CDR3: TGTGCCAGCAGCCAGTGGACAGGGGGGACGAGCACCGGGGAGCTGTTTTTT. It encodes CASSQWTGGTSTGELFF.

The rearrangement joins TRBV30 to TRBJ1-2; 12 bases match TRBD1. Trimming cost V 1 base and J 6 bases; bases outside gene matches: 6. Germline V CDR1 and CDR2: GTSNPN, SVGIG (reference sequence). The CDR3 is 15 amino acids. DNA of the CDR3: TGTGCCTGGAGTGACCCGGGACAGGGGGCCGATGGCTACACCTTC. Encoded protein: CAWSDPGQGADGYTF. The variable domain in full, with the rest retrieved from reference TRBV30 and TRBJ1-2, is SQTIHQWPATLVQPVGSPLSLECTVEGTSNPNLYWYRQAAGRGLQLLFYSVGIGQISSEVPQNLSASRPQDRQFILSSKKLLLSDSGFYLCAWSDPGQGADGYTFGSGTRLTVV.

This clone was found a few times. J is TRBJ1-1 and V is TRBV27; possible D gene TRBD1, 5 bases. Trimming took off 2 bases at V and 8 bases at J, with 15 bases between the two ends. The CDR3 consists of 14 residues. The germline CDR1 and CDR2 sequences are MNHEY and SMNVEV (reference sequence). This CDR3 is CASSLRDSLSEAFF. The CDR3 bases are TGTGCCAGCAGTTTACGAGACAGCCTATCCGAAGCTTTCTTT.

Written as DNA, the CDR3 is TGCGCCAGCAGCTTGACAGGGAGTGACAATCAGCCCCAGCATTTT. Its protein product is CASSLTGSDNQPQHF. The chain is built from TRBV5-1 and TRBJ1-5, with D possibly TRBD1 on 6 matching bases. Trimming took off 1 base at V and 3 bases at J, with 11 bases between the two ends. CDR1 and CDR2 (germline): SGHRS, YFSETQ. CDR3 size: 15 residues.

The chain combines TRBV9 with TRBJ2-2; a weak D match, TRBD2 (7 bases). CDR1 is SGDLS and CDR2 is YYNGEE in the germline V gene. The CDR3 covers 17 residues. Trimming shortened V by 4 bases and J by 4 bases, and 20 bases separated the two germline ends. As DNA, the CDR3 is TGTGCCAGCAGCTTTAACCGGGGCGGGGGCGGCACCGGGGAGCTGTTTTTT. Encoded protein: CASSFNRGGGGTGELFF.

There are a few counts of this clone. The chain carries TRBV4-2 and TRBJ2-1; D is possibly TRBD2 (6 bases). V dropped 0 bases and J dropped 10 bases, with 10 bases sitting between them. CDR3 length: 13 residues. Germline V gene lookup returns CDR1 LGHNA and CDR2 YNFKEQ. CDR3: CASSQDQGGEQFF. Here the CDR3 DNA reads TGTGCCAGCAGCCAAGACCAGGGAGGCGAGCAGTTCTTC.

This clone was recorded a few times. The chain links TRBV9 to TRBJ1-3; tentatively, D is TRBD1 (5 bases). The germline CDR1 and CDR2 sequences are SGDLS and YYNGEE. The CDR3 length is 16 residues. Deletions cut 3 bases from V and 4 bases from J, with 17 bases between. Written as DNA, the CDR3 is TGTGCCAGCAGCGCCAGGGTTCGGTCGTCCGGAAACACCATATATTTT. Translating it yields CASSARVRSSGNTIYF. Based on the CDR3 plus reference TRBV9 and TRBJ1-3, the full variable domain is DSGVTQTPKHLITATGQRVTLRCSPRSGDLSVYWYQQSLDQGLQFLIQYYNGEERAKGNILERFSAQQFPDLHSELNLSSLELGDSALYFCASSARVRSSGNTIYFGEGSWLTVV.

A few counts support this clone. The CDR3 coding sequence is TGTGCCAGCAGCCCGAGAAGGGGACAGGCCACCGGGGAGCTGTTTTTT. Protein: CASSPRRGQATGELFF. The V gene is TRBV7-7, the J gene TRBJ2-2; the match to TRBD1 covers 8 bases. This CDR3 is 16 amino acids long. V shed 5 bases and J 4 bases; nucleotides not matched to a gene: 9. Per the germline V gene, CDR1 is SSHAT and CDR2 is FNYEAQ (reference sequence).

The table lists this clone with a few counts. The chain joins TRBV6-5 to TRBJ2-7, with 7 bases identical to TRBD1. With V trimmed by 4 bases and J by 3 bases, 12 bases remained unmatched. Per germline, CDR1 MNHEY and CDR2 SVGAGI. The CDR3 is made up of 16 amino acids. The DNA of the CDR3 is TGTGCCAGCAGTTCCCCTCCTTACAGGGGTATCTACGAGCAGTACTTC. Its translation: CASSSPPYRGIYEQYF.

The chain recombines TRBV10-3 with TRBJ2-3, with D perhaps matching TRBD1 (6 bases). Germline V CDR1 and CDR2: ENHRY, SYGVKD. V lost 4 bases, J lost 2 bases, and 7 bases lay in between. The CDR3 has 13 amino acids. The CDR3 DNA is TGTGCCATCAGTGCAGGGGACACAGATACGCAGTATTTT. Translating gives CAISAGDTDTQYF.

The chain employs TRBV6-6 and TRBJ1-6; D is undetermined. Germline V gene sequence: CDR1 MNHNY, CDR2 SVGAGI (reference sequence). V lost 0 bases and J 5 bases, leaving 11 bases between the germline ends. This CDR3 is built from 16 residues. The CDR3 reads CASSYSSGLDNSPLHF. In DNA form, the CDR3 reads TGTGCCAGCAGTTACTCGTCCGGGTTGGATAATTCACCCCTCCACTTT.

This clone was picked up a small number of times. The chain couples TRBV11-2 to TRBJ1-4; TRBD1 is a possible D gene (5 bases). The germline V gene encodes CDR1 SGHAT and CDR2 FQNNGV. This CDR3 comprises 18 residues. Trimming cost V 2 bases and J 5 bases, with 21 bases left between them. The CDR3 loop reads CASSLTSGRGRRNEKLFF. The DNA of the CDR3 is TGTGCCAGCAGCTTAACTAGTGGGAGGGGCCGGCGGAATGAAAAACTGTTTTTT.

The table lists this clone with a few counts. The chain combines TRBV10-3 with TRBJ1-2, with D maybe TRBD1 (6 bases). Trimming cost V 6 bases and J 6 bases, with 14 bases left between them. The CDR3 length is 13 residues. The germline V gene encodes CDR1 ENHRY and CDR2 SYGVKD. DNA for the CDR3: TGTGCCATCAGGAAACAGGGTGGGGATGGCTACACCTTC. Its translation is CAIRKQGGDGYTF.

Only one count was recorded for this clone. The J gene is TRBJ1-1, the V gene TRBV5-6; possible D gene TRBD1, 6 bases. Germline-derived CDR1 and CDR2 are SGHDT and YYEEEE. Trimming took 5 bases from V and 5 from J, leaving 19 bases between them. The CDR3 extends over 15 amino acids. CDR3 in DNA: TGTGCCAGCAGTTACTGGGGGGGGGCGGGGACTGAAGCTTTCTTT. Encoded protein: CASSYWGGAGTEAFF.

V and J are TRBV7-8 and TRBJ2-7; tentative D call: TRBD1 (6 bases). CDR1 and CDR2 (germline): SGHVS, FQNEAQ. The CDR3 runs 16 residues. V lost 1 base, J lost 2 bases, and 15 bases lay in between. This chain's CDR3 is CASSLVRGHPTYEQYF. The CDR3 DNA reads TGTGCCAGCAGCTTAGTTCGGGGACACCCAACCTACGAGCAGTACTTC.

V gene TRBV19 combines with J gene TRBJ1-1, with TRBD1 as a possible D gene (5 bases). Germline assignment: CDR1 LNHDA and CDR2 SQIVND (reference sequence). V lost 4 bases to trimming and J lost 2 bases, with 8 bases between them. The CDR3 covers 13 residues. The CDR3 nucleotides read TGTGCCAGTAGTAGGGGACTTAACACTGAAGCTTTCTTT. Translating it yields CASSRGLNTEAFF.

The sample holds a few counts of this clone. The chain uses TRBV5-1 and TRBJ1-2; a possible D gene is TRBD1 (6 bases). This CDR3 region has 13 residues. CDR1 and CDR2 from the germline V gene are SGHRS and YFSETQ. V lost 3 bases, J lost 10 bases, and 16 bases lay in between. The CDR3 spells CASSSTSGGAYTF. The CDR3 region has the DNA TGCGCCAGCAGCTCCACGTCGGGGGGGGCCTACACCTTC. The full variable domain, its missing parts supplied by reference TRBV5-1 and TRBJ1-2, is KAGVTQTPRYLIKTRGQQVTLSCSPISGHRSVSWYQQTPGQGLQFLFEYFSETQRNKGNFPGRFSGRQFSNSRSEMNVSTLELGDSALYLCASSSTSGGAYTFGSGTRLTVV.

The gene calls are TRBV5-4 and TRBJ1-1; 8 bases match TRBD1. V shed 6 bases, J shed 4 bases, and the junction held 8 bases outside the gene matches. Germline V lookup: CDR1 SGHNT, CDR2 YYREEE (reference sequence). The CDR3 spans 14 residues. As DNA, the CDR3 is TGTGCCAGCACCACCAGACAGGGGATCACTGAAGCTTTCTTT. Its protein is CASTTRQGITEAFF.

The chain links TRBV11-2 to TRBJ1-2; D is unresolved. The CDR3 is 16 residues long. Trimming pared 1 base from V and 8 bases from J, leaving 20 bases between. Per germline, CDR1 SGHAT and CDR2 FQNNGV. The CDR3, as DNA: TGTGCCAGCAGCTTAGTAGAGGGTTCAGCTCTAGACGGCTACACCTTC. It codes for CASSLVEGSALDGYTF. Full variable domain (missing parts from reference TRBV11-2 and TRBJ1-2): EAGVAQSPRYKIIEKRQSVAFWCNPISGHATLYWYQQILGQGPKLLIQFQNNGVVDDSQLPKDRFSAERLKGVDSTLKIQPAKLEDSAVYLCASSLVEGSALDGYTFGSGTRLTVV.

CDR3 protein: CATSRVRDRFYNSPLHF. Written as DNA, the CDR3 is TGTGCCACCAGCAGAGTCCGGGACAGGTTTTATAATTCACCCCTCCACTTT. This chain uses TRBV15 with TRBJ1-6; 8 bases map to TRBD1. Germline trimming cut 1 base from V and 4 bases from J; bases unmatched to any gene: 6. This CDR3 region has 17 residues. From germline, CDR1 is LNHNV and CDR2 YYDKDF (reference sequence). Supplemented by reference TRBV15 and TRBJ1-6, the full variable domain reads DAMVIQNPRYQVTQFGKPVTLSCSQTLNHNVMYWYQQKSSQAPKLLFHYYDKDFNNEADTPDNFQSRRPNTSFCFLDIRSPGLGDTAMYLCATSRVRDRFYNSPLHFGNGTRLTVT.

The DNA for the CDR3 is TGTGCCAGCAGCTTAGCCCCCGTGGCCAGGAACACTGAAGCTTTCTTT. This encodes CASSLAPVARNTEAFF. This chain connects TRBV7-9 to TRBJ1-1, with D unresolved. This CDR3 region has 16 residues. Germline V gene data show CDR1 as SEHNR and CDR2 as FQNEAQ (reference sequence). V was clipped by 0 bases and J by 1 base, with 12 bases between them.

The chain uses TRBV5-1 and TRBJ2-3; maybe TRBD1 (6 bases). Germline V CDR1 and CDR2: SGHRS, YFSETQ. Trimming took off 4 bases at V and 2 bases at J, with 14 bases between the two ends. There are 15 residues in the CDR3. The CDR3, as DNA: TGCGCCAGCAGCCCCGGGTGGACAGCCACAGATACGCAGTATTTT. Translation gives CASSPGWTATDTQYF.

As to this clone: Other DNA sequences within the sample encode an identical CDR3. As DNA, the CDR3 is TGCGCCAGCAGCCAAGGGACGGAGATCTGGCGGGGTGAGCAGTACTTC. Translation gives CASSQGTEIWRGEQYF. The gene calls are TRBV4-1 and TRBJ2-7; a possible D gene is TRBD2 (6 bases). Germline CDR1 reads MGHRA; CDR2 reads YSYEKL. The V end was cut by 1 base, the J end by 7 bases, with 20 bases between. The CDR3 is 16 amino acids.

This clone has only one observation. This sequence joins TRBV5-8 and TRBJ2-3; D possibly corresponds to TRBD1 (5 bases). The CDR3 is made up of 16 amino acids. Trimming took 0 bases from V and 3 from J, leaving 14 bases between them. In germline, CDR1 is SGHTS, CDR2 YDEGEE. Written as DNA, the CDR3 is TGTGCCAGCAGCTTGGCAGGGTATGAGTCTACAGATACGCAGTATTTT. It codes for CASSLAGYESTDTQYF.

This clone has just a few counts. The gene calls are TRBV5-5 and TRBJ1-1, with D perhaps matching TRBD1 (6 bases). Deletions cut 4 bases from V and 4 bases from J, with 14 bases between. The length of the CDR3 is 14 residues. CDR1 and CDR2 from the germline V gene are SGHKS and YYEKEE (reference sequence). CDR3 sequence reads: CASSQLRGSTEAFF. CDR3 coding DNA: TGTGCCAGCAGCCAACTCAGGGGAAGCACTGAAGCTTTCTTT.

This clone was recorded a few times. This chain links TRBV30 with TRBJ2-5, with a tentative D call TRBD1 (7 bases). This CDR3 is built from 16 residues. V dropped 7 bases and J dropped 2 bases, with 23 bases sitting between them. Germline CDR1 is GTSNPN and CDR2 is SVGIG (reference sequence). The DNA for the CDR3 is TGTGCCTCTGTCAGGGGGGCCGTCTGGGGGCAAGAGACCCAGTACTTC. Amino acids: CASVRGAVWGQETQYF.

This chain connects TRBV4-1 to TRBJ1-5; 8 bases agree with TRBD1. V lost 3 bases, J lost 4 bases, and 8 bases stayed unmatched. CDR3 length: 16 residues. The V gene's germline CDR1 is MGHRA and CDR2 YSYEKL. CDR3 DNA sequence: TGCGCCAGCAGCCACACCCTCCGGGACAGGAATCAGCCCCAGCATTTT. This codes for CASSHTLRDRNQPQHF.